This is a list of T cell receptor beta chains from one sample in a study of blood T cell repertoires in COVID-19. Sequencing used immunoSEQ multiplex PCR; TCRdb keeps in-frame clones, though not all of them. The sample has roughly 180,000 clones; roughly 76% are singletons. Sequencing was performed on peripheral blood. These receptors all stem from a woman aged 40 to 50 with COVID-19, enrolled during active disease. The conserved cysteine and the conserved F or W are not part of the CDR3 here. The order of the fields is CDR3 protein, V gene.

AWESTGNEKLF,TRBV30
ASSSTAYEQY,TRBV7-9
ASSQGLAGLHEQF,TRBV6-5
AISESSGGPYEQY,TRBV10-3
ASAGTGREWPQH,TRBV2
ASSGGVFDTDTQY,TRBV9
AIRGEGNPYEQY,TRBV10-3
AWQPQGWSQPQH,TRBV30
ASSSSGAYLSGANVLT,TRBV5-5
ASSRGTNTEAF,TRBV6-1
ASRPDRTAPEKF,TRBV6-5
ASSLVPGYNEQF,TRBV7-9
ASSLSGTGIGYT,TRBV27
ASSWGQGEDTQY,TRBV5-6
ASSLQSDTQY,TRBV28
ASSLKGAWNTGELF,TRBV13
ATSGNDRGSGSGKNIQY,TRBV15
ASSKPSVATNEKLF,TRBV19
ASSPPPGQGEAF,TRBV18
ASSLAVGLGFQETQY,TRBV5-4
ASSLRTGSYGYT,TRBV6-6
ASSPTPGQGAIGYT,TRBV5-1
ASSKDRGPNEQF,TRBV10-1
ASSPSGVNTEAF,TRBV6-5
ASSRHSGETQY,TRBV28
ASSQKWGTTNTNEQF,TRBV14
ASSKGLAEETQY,TRBV2
ASQPRDRPNSPLH,TRBV6-5
AWRENSNSPLH,TRBV30
ASSPGLDYYSEQY,TRBV5-1
ASSLTGYNEQF,TRBV6-5
ASKLIAAQETQY,TRBV3-1/TRBV3-2
ASSQVLGEQF,TRBV3-1/TRBV3-2
ASSGTTVNEQF,TRBV9
ASSEEAVMLTRTGGYT,TRBV6-1
ASSLRGGVIETQY,TRBV5-4
ASSSTGYRNTEAF,TRBV28
ASSPRTRNTQY,TRBV27
ASSMTPSTDTQY,TRBV19
ASSPSIVVTDTQY,TRBV7-8
SAPGPTQY,TRBV20-1
ASSLNTGVNEQF,TRBV18
SVKSGNQPQH,TRBV29-1
ATTVNTEAF,TRBV30
ASPVDRGGYEQY,TRBV6-7
ASSFNRGDTQY,TRBV6-5
ASSPNRGEDTQY,TRBV18
ASSQATGGAYEQY,TRBV4-2
ASSPMAGDGYT,TRBV18
ASSEEVAGGTGELF,TRBV6-1
ASSPPSVFNEQF,TRBV18
ASQNRGELYGYT,TRBV19
ASSHGGRAFYNEQF,TRBV28
ASSFNRVVGEQY,TRBV28
ASSSSGQGADTQY,TRBV11-2